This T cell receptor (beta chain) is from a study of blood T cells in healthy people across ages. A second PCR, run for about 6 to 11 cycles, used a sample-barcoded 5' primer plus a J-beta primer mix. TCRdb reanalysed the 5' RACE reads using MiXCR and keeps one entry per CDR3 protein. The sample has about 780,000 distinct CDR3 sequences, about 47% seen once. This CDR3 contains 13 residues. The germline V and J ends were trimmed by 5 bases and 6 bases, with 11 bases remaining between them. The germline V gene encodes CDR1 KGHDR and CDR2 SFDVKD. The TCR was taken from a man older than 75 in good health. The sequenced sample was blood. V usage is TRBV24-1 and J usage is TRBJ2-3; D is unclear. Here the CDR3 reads CATSVGAADTQYF. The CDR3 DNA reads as TGTGCCACCAGTGTAGGTGCAGCGGATACGCAGTATTTT.